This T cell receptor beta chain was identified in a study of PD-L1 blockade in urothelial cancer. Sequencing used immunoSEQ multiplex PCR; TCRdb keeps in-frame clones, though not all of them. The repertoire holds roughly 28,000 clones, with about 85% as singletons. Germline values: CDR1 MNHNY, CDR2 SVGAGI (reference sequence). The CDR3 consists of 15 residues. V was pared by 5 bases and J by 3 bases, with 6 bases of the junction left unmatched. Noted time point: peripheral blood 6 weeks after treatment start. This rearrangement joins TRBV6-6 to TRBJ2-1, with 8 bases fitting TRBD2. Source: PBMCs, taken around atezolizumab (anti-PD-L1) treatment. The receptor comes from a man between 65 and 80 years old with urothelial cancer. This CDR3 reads CASSPAGAIYNEQFF. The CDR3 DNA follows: TGTGCCAGCAGTCCAGCGGGAGCAATCTACAATGAGCAGTTCTTC.